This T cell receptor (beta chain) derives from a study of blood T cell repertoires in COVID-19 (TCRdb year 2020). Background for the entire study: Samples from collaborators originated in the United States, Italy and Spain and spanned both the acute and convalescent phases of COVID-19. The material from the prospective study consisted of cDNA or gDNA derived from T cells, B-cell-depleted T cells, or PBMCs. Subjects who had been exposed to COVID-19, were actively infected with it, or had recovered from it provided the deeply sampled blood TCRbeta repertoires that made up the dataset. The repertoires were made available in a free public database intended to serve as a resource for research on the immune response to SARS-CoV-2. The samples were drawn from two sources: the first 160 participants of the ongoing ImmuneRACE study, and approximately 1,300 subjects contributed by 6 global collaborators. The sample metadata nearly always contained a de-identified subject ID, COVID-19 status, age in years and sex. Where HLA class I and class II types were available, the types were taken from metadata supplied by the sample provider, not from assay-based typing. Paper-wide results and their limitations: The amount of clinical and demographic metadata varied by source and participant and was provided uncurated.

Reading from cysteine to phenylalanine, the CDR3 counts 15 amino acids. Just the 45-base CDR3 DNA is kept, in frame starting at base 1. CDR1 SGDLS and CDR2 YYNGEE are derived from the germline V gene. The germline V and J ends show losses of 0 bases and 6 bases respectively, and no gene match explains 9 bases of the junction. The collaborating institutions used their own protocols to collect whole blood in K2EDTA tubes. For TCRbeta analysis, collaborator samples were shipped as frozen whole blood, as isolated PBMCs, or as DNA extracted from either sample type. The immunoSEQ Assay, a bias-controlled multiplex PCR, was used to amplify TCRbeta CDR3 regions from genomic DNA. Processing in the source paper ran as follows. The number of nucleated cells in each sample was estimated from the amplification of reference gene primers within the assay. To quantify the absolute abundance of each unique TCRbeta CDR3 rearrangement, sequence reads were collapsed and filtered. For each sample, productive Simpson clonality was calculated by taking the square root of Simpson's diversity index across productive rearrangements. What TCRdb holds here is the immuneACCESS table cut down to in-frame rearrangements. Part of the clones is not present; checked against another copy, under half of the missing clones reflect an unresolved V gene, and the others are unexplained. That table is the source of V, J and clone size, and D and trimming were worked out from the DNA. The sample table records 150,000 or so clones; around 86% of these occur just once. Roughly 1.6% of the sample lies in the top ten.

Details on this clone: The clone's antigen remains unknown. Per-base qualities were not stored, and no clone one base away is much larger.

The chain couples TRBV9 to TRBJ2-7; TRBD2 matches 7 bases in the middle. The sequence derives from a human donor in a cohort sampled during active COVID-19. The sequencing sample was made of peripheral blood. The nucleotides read TGTGCCAGCAGCGTAGGGACTAGTGTAGTTGGCGAGCAGTACTTC. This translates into CASSVGTSVVGEQYF.